This T cell receptor (beta chain) was recovered during a study of blood T cell repertoires in COVID-19. Only in-frame clones appear in the TCRdb table, and some are missing; sequencing was by immunoSEQ multiplex PCR. The sample includes 250,000 to 300,000 clones, about nine tenths of them seen just once. Germline-derived CDR1 and CDR2 are LGHDT and YNNKEL (reference sequence). CDR3 length: 14 residues. Trimming took 4 bases from V and 2 from J, leaving 12 bases between them. This sequence joins TRBV3-1 (or the pseudogene TRBV3-2) and TRBJ2-7, with D perhaps matching TRBD1 (5 bases). The source of this sequence is a woman in her twenties or thirties who had recovered from COVID-19. The specimen sequenced was peripheral blood. The CDR3 protein is CASSPTGITYEQYF. In nucleotides, the CDR3 is TGTGCCAGCAGCCCAACAGGTATTACCTACGAGCAGTACTTC.